A selection of T cell receptor beta chains follows, all from one sample in a study of T cell changes during pregnancy in multiple sclerosis. Profiled with immunoSEQ multiplex PCR; TCRdb holds only in-frame clones, not every one. The data contain around 79,000 clones, around 90% of them seen just once; the ten biggest clones take up 0.45% to 0.55%. Sequenced material: CD4+ T cells from peripheral blood mononuclear cells, taken in the second trimester of pregnancy. The receptors originated from a female donor with multiple sclerosis, enrolled in a pregnancy study. The CDR3 runs from the conserved cysteine through the conserved F or W. Each record gives: V gene, CDR3 protein.

v_call: TRBV7-2
cdr3_aa: CASSLVSSSNEQFF

v_call: TRBV30
cdr3_aa: CAWEEGTLHF

v_call: TRBV2
cdr3_aa: CASSEEPLNSPLHF

v_call: TRBV7-8
cdr3_aa: CASSLSGGNTEAFF

v_call: TRBV7-9
cdr3_aa: CASSSLNSTGHQPQHF

v_call: TRBV20-1
cdr3_aa: CSIDRVYEQYF

v_call: TRBV4-2
cdr3_aa: CASSQEGTGFPKTQYF

v_call: TRBV7-8
cdr3_aa: CASSPILAGEQYF

v_call: TRBV29-1
cdr3_aa: CSVTGGGHGRTYNEQFF

v_call: TRBV2
cdr3_aa: CASSELGNQPQHF

v_call: TRBV4-2
cdr3_aa: CASSQESQASSYNSPLHF